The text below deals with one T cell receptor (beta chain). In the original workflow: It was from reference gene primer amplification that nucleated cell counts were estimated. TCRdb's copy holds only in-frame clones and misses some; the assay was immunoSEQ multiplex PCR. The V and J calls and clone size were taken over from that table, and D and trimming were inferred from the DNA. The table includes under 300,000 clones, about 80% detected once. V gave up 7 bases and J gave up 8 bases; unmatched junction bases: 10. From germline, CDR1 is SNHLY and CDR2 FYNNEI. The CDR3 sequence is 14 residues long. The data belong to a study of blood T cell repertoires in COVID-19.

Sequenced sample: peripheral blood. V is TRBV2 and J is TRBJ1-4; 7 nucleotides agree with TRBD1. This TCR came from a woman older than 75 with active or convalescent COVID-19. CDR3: CASMYDRVNEKLFF. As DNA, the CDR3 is TGTGCCAGCATGTATGACAGGGTGAACGAAAAACTGTTTTTT. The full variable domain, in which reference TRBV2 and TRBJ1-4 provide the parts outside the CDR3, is EPEVTQTPSHQVTQMGQEVILRCVPISNHLYFYWYRQILGQKVEFLVSFYNNEISEKSEIFDDQFSVERPDGSNFTLKIRSTKLEDSAMYFCASMYDRVNEKLFFGSGTQLSVL.